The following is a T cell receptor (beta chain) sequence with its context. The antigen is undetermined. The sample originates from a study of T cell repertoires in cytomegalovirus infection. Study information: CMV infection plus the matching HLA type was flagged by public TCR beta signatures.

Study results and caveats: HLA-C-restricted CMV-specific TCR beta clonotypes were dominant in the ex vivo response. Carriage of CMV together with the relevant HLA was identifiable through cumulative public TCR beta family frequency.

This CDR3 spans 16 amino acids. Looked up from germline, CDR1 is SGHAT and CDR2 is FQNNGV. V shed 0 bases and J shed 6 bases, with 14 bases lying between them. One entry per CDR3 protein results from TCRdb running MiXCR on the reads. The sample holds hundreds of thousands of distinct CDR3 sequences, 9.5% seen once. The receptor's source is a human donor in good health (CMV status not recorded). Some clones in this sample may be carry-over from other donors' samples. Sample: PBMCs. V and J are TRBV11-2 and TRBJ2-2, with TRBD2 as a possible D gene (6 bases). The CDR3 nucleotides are TGTGCCAGCAGCTTAGATTCCGGGGGACGGTCCGGGGAGCTGTTTTTT. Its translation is CASSLDSGGRSGELFF. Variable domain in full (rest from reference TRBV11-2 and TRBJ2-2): EAGVAQSPRYKIIEKRQSVAFWCNPISGHATLYWYQQILGQGPKLLIQFQNNGVVDDSQLPKDRFSAERLKGVDSTLKIQPAKLEDSAVYLCASSLDSGGRSGELFFGEGSRLTVL.